This T cell receptor (beta chain) originates from a study of T-cell reconstitution after alpha-beta-depleted transplantation in children. Whole-study results and caveats: Certain patients had high TCRbeta diversity at day 60, and it came from recipient T cells and thymic progenitors that survived. About two months after transplant, alpha-beta T cells reportedly came from several hundred expanded graft clones.

It was with unique molecular identifiers that the TCRbeta library was prepared. MiXCR was run by TCRdb on the PCR reads, yielding one entry per CDR3 protein. This table holds around 440,000 distinct CDR3 sequences, about a sixth found once. Worth noting for this clonotype: What it recognizes is unknown.

With 5 bases removed from V and 10 bases from J, the gap between germline ends came to 17 bases. This CDR3 is 14 amino acids long. Sample: PBMCs, mostly from graft donor cells, taken 360 days after TCRalphabeta/CD19-depleted stem cell transplant. The receptor's source is a boy under two years old who had a stem cell transplant for Wiskott-Aldrich syndrome, so the T cells may come from the graft donor. This chain connects TRBV12-3 or TRBV12-4 to TRBJ2-2; D tentatively reads TRBD1 or TRBD2 (5 bases each). The CDR3 reads CASSDGTAAVELFF. DNA for the CDR3: TGTGCCAGCAGTGACGGGACCGCTGCGGTGGAGCTGTTTTTT.